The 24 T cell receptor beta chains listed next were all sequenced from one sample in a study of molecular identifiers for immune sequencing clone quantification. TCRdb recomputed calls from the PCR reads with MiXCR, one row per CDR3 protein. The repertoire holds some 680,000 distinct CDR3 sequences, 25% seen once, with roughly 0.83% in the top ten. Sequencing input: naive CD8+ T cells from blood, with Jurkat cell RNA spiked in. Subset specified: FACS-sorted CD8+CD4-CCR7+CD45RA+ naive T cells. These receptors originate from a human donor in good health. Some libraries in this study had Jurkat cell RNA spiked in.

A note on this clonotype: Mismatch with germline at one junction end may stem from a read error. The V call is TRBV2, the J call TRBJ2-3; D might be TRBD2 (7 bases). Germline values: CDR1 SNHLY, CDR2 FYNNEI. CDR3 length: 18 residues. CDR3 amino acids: CASGDEGARGARTDTQYF. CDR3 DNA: TGTGCCAGCGGTGATGAAGGAGCACGGGGGGCACGCACAGATACGCAGTATTTT.

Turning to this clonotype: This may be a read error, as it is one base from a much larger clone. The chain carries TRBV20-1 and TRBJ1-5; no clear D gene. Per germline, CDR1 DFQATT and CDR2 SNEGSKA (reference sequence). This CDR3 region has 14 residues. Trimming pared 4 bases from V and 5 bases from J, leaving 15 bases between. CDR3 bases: TGCAGTGCTAATATAGGGTGCGCAGATCAGCCCCAGCATTTT. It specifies CSANIGCADQPQHF.

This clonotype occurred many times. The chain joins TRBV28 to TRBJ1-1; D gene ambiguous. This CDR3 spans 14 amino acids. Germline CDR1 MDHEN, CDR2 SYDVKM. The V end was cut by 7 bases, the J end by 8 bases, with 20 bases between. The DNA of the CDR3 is TGTGCCAGCAACTTTCTGGCCGCCTTGGGAGAAGCTTTCTTT. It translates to CASNFLAALGEAFF.

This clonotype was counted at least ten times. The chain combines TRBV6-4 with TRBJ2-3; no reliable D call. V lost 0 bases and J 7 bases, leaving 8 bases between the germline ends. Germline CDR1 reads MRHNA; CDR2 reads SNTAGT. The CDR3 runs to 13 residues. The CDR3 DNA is TGTGCCAGCAGTGACTCGTTAAGCAATACGCAGTATTTT. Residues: CASSDSLSNTQYF.

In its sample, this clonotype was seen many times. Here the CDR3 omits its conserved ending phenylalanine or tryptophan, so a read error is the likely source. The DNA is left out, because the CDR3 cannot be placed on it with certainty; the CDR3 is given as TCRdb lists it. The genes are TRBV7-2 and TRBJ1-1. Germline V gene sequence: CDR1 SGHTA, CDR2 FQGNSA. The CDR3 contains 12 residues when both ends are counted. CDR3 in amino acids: CASSLAGEPETL.

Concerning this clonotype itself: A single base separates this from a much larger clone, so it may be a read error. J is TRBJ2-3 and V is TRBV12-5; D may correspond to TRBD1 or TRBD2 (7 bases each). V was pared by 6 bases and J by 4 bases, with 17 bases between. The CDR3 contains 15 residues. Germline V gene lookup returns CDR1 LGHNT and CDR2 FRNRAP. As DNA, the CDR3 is TGTGCTAGTGGCCCAGGACTAGGGGGCGCAGATACGCAGTATTTT. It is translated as CASGPGLGGADTQYF.

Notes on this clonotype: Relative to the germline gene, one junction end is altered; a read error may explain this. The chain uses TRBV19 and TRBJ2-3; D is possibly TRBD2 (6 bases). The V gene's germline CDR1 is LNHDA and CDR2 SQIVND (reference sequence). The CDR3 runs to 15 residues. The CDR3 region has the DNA TGTGTCAGTAGCCCCTACTATACGGGGGAAAATACGCAGTATTTT. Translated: CVSSPYYTGENTQYF. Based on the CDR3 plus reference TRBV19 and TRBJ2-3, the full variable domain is DGGITQSPKYLFRKEGQNVTLSCEQNLNHDAMYWYRQDPGQGLRLIYYSQIVNDFQKGDIAEGYSVSREKKESFPLTVTSAQKNPTAFYLCVSSPYYTGENTQYFGPGTRLTVL.

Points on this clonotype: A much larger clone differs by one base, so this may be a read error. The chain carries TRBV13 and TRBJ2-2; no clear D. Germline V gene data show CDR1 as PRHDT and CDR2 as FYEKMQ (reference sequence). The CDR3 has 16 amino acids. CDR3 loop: CASSLTRVRNIGELFF. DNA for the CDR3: TGTGCCAGCAGCCTTACCCGGGTTCGTAACATCGGGGAGCTGTTTTTT.

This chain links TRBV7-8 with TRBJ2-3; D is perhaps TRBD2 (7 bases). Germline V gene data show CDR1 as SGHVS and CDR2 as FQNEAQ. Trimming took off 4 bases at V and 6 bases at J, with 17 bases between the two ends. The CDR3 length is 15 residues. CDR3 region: CASSWGGPGPDTQYF. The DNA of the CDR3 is TGTGCCAGCAGCTGGGGGGGGCCCGGGCCGGATACGCAGTATTTT.

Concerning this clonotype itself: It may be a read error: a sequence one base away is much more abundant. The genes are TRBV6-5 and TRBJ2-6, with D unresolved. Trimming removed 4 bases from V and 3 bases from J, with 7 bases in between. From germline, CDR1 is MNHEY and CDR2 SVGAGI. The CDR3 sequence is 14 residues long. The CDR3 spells CASSFYFGANVLTF. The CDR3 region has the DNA TGTGCCAGCAGTTTCTACTTTGGGGCCAACGTCCTGACTTTC.

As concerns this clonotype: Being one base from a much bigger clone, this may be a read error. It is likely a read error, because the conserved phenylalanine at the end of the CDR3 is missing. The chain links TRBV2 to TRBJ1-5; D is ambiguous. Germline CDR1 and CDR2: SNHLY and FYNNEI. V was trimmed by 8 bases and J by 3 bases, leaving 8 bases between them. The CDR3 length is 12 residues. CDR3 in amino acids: CASGWDNQPQHY. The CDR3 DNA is TGTGCCAGCGGCTGGGACAATCAGCCCCAGCATTAT.

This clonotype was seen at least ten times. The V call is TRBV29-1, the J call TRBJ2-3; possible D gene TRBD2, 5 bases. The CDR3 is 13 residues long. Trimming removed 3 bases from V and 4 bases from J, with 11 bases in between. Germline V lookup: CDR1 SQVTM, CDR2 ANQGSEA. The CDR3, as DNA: TGCAGCGTTGACGGGGTTTGGGCAGATACGCAGTATTTT. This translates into CSVDGVWADTQYF.

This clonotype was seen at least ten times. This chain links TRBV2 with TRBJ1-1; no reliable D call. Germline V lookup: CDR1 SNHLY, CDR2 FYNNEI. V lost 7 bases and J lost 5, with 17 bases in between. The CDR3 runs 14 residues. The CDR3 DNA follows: TGTGCCAGCAAATCCGACGCAAGGATTACTGAAGCTTTCTTT. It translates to CASKSDARITEAFF.

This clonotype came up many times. CDR3 protein: CASSYVGYNQPQHF. The CDR3 nucleotides read TGTGCCAGCAGTTATGTGGGGTACAATCAGCCCCAGCATTTT. V gene TRBV6-2 or TRBV6-3 combines with J gene TRBJ1-5; no clear D. V was cut by 3 bases and J by 3 bases, with 9 bases left in between. The CDR3 length is 14 residues. Germline loops: CDR1 MNHEY, CDR2 SVGEGT.

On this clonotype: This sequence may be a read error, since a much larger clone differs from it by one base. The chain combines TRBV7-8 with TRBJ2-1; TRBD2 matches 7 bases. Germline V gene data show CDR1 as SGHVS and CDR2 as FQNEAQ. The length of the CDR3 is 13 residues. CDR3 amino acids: CARSLARGTEQFF. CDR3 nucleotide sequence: TGTGCCCGCAGCTTAGCGCGGGGGACTGAGCAGTTCTTC.

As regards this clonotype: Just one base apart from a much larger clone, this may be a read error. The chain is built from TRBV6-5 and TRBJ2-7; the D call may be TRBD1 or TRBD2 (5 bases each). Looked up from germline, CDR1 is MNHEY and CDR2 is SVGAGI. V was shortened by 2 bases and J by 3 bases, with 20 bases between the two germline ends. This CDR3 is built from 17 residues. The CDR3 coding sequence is TGTGCCAGCAGTTACCCGCCCGGCAGGGAGATTAACTACGAGCAGTACTTC. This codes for CASSYPPGREINYEQYF.

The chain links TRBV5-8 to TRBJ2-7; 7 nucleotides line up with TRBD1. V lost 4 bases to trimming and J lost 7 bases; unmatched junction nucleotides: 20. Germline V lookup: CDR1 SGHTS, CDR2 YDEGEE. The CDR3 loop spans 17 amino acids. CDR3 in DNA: TGTGCCAGCAGCGTCACCCTCTGGGACAGTTGGACAAGGGAGCAGTACTTC. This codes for CASSVTLWDSWTREQYF.

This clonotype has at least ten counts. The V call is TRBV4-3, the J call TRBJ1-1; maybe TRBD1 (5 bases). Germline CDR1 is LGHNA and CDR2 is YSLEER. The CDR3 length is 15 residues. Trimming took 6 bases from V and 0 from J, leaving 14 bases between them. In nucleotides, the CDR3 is TGCGCCAGCAGTTTCGGGACGGCGATGAACACTGAAGCTTTCTTT. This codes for CASSFGTAMNTEAFF.

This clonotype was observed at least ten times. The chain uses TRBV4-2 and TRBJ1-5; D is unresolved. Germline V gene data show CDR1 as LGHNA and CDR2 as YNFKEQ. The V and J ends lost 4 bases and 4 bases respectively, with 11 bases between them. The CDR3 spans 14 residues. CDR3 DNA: TGTGCCAGCAGCCGAATACCCTCGAATCAGCCCCAGCATTTT. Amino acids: CASSRIPSNQPQHF.

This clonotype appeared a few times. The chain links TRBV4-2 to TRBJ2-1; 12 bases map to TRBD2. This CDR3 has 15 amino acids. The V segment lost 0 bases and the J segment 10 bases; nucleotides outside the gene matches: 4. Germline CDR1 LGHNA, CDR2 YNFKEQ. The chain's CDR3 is CASSQEELAGGEQFF. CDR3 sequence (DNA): TGTGCCAGCAGCCAAGAGGAGCTAGCGGGAGGGGAGCAGTTCTTC.

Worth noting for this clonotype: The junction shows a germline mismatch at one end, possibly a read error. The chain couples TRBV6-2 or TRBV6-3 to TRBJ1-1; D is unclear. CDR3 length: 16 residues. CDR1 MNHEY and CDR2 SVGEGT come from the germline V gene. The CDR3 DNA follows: TGTGCCTGCAGTTACTCCGAAACGGCTGAGAACACTGAAGCTTTCTTT. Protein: CACSYSETAENTEAFF.

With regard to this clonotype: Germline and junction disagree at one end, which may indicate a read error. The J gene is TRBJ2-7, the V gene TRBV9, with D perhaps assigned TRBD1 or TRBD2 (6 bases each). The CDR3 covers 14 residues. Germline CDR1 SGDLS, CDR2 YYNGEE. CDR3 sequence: CASSVGGGGYERFF. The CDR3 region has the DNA TGTGCCAGCAGCGTAGGTGGAGGGGGTTACGAGCGGTTCTTC.

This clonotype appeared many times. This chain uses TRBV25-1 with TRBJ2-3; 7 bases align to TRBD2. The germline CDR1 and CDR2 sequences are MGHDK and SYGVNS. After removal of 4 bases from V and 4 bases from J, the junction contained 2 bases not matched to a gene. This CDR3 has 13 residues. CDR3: CASSGGGPDTQYF. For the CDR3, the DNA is TGTGCCAGCAGTGGGGGGGGTCCAGATACGCAGTATTTT.

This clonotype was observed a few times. CDR3 amino acids: CASRRIDFKELTDTQYF. In DNA form, the CDR3 reads TGTGCCAGCAGGAGAATTGATTTTAAGGAGCTGACAGATACGCAGTATTTT. V usage is TRBV6-2 or TRBV6-3 and J usage is TRBJ2-3; D not resolved. Per the germline V gene, CDR1 is MNHEY and CDR2 is SVGEGT. This CDR3 contains 17 residues. The V end lost 6 bases, the J end lost 3 bases, and 22 bases lay between the germline ends.